The source of this T cell receptor beta chain is a study of identical twins. Template switching added a universal primer site; cDNA carried unique molecular identifiers. Using its own MiXCR run on the 5' RACE reads, TCRdb lists one record per CDR3 protein. In the table there are over 500,000 distinct CDR3 sequences, around 20% of which are singletons. With V trimmed by 3 bases and J by 4 bases, 8 bases remained unmatched. The CDR3 has 15 residues. The V gene's germline CDR1 is DFQATT and CDR2 SNEGSKA (reference sequence). This clonotype came up a few times. The sample was also linked to a second study, of T cells expressing NK-cell markers. Turning to that study: TCR beta repertoires came from sorted CD3+CD56+NKG2C+, CD3+CD56+NKG2C- and CD3+CD56-NKG2C+ T cells.

This receptor was taken from a woman under 30 in good health. What was sequenced was CD4+ T cells sorted from blood. This chain joins TRBV20-1 and TRBJ1-4, with 7 bases matching TRBD1. Written as DNA, the CDR3 is TGCAGTGCTAGCCCGTGGGGGACAGATAATGAAAAACTGTTTTTT. This encodes CSASPWGTDNEKLFF.